Listed here are 15 T cell receptor beta chains from one sample, sequenced in a study of CD8 T cells in ankylosing spondylitis. TCRdb reprocessed the 5' RACE reads with MiXCR, giving one entry per CDR3 protein. Of 200,000 to 250,000 distinct CDR3 sequences listed, 20% to 30% are singletons. The sequencing input was blood, either unsorted or a sorted T cell fraction (not recorded which). The receptors were gathered from a male donor with ankylosing spondylitis or in good health (not recorded which).

This clonotype was recorded at least ten times. The rearrangement links TRBV5-1 to TRBJ2-7; D is possibly TRBD1 or TRBD2 (5 bases each). This CDR3 spans 14 amino acids. Trimming left V 3 bases short and J 5 bases short, with 15 bases between. Germline CDR1 is SGHRS and CDR2 is YFSETQ. DNA for the CDR3: TGCGCCAGCAGCTCGGGGATGGACAACAACGAGCAGTACTTC. It specifies CASSSGMDNNEQYF.

Notes on this clonotype: This may be a read error, as it is one base from a much larger clone. The chain uses TRBV4-2 and TRBJ1-2; D is perhaps TRBD1 (6 bases). The germline V and J ends were trimmed by 6 bases and 1 base, with 6 bases remaining between them. The germline V gene has CDR1 LGHNA and CDR2 YNFKEQ. This CDR3 has 12 amino acids. The CDR3 coding sequence is TGTGCCAGCAGGGACAGTAACTATGGCTACACCTTC. Its protein product is CASRDSNYGYTF.

The sample holds many counts of this clonotype. The rearrangement uses TRBV7-8 and TRBJ2-7; D perhaps matches TRBD2 (5 bases). Germline V CDR1 and CDR2: SGHVS, FQNEAQ. Trimming stripped 1 base from V and 6 bases from J, with 13 bases between. This CDR3 region has 14 residues. This CDR3 is CASSLERSRREQYF. As DNA, the CDR3 is TGTGCCAGCAGCTTAGAGCGGTCTCGCCGCGAGCAGTACTTC. Supplemented by reference TRBV7-8 and TRBJ2-7, the full variable domain reads GAGVSQSPRYKVAKRGQDVALRCDPISGHVSLFWYQQALGQGPEFLTYFQNEAQLDKSGLPSDRFFAERPEGSVSTLKIQRTQQEDSAVYLCASSLERSRREQYFGPGTRLTVT.

The chain has TRBV29-1 and TRBJ2-7, with 10 nucleotides matching TRBD1. The V gene end was trimmed by 8 bases and the J gene end by 6 bases; junction bases not matched to a gene: 13. The CDR3 runs to 14 residues. Germline values: CDR1 SQVTM, CDR2 ANQGSEA. The CDR3 protein is CSTMRGTGASEQYF. The CDR3 nucleotides are TGCAGCACCATGAGGGGGACAGGGGCAAGCGAGCAGTACTTC.

The sample holds a few counts of this clonotype. The chain couples TRBV20-1 to TRBJ2-1, with 12 bases identical to TRBD2. The CDR3 covers 17 residues. Germline V CDR1 and CDR2: DFQATT, SNEGSKA (reference sequence). V lost 3 bases, J lost 9 bases, and 15 bases stayed unmatched. The CDR3 loop reads CSASKASGRGVPGEQFF. CDR3 DNA sequence: TGCAGTGCTAGTAAGGCTAGCGGGAGGGGTGTACCCGGTGAGCAGTTCTTC.

This clonotype was seen a handful of times. The V gene is TRBV20-1, the J gene TRBJ2-1; D perhaps matches TRBD2 (5 bases). The CDR3 is 14 residues long. V was shortened by 4 bases and J by 4 bases, with 14 bases between the two germline ends. Germline V gene data show CDR1 as DFQATT and CDR2 as SNEGSKA (reference sequence). The CDR3 here is CSATGERLYNEQFF. In nucleotides, the CDR3 is TGCAGTGCTACTGGGGAGCGACTGTACAATGAGCAGTTCTTC.

V gene TRBV20-1 combines with J gene TRBJ2-3, with a weak D call TRBD1 (6 bases). V was pared by 3 bases and J by 0 bases, with 16 bases between. Germline V gene sequence: CDR1 DFQATT, CDR2 SNEGSKA (reference sequence). The CDR3 is 16 residues long. For the CDR3, the DNA is TGCAGTGCTAGGGGCGGAGGACAGCCTAGCACAGATACGCAGTATTTT. It translates to CSARGGGQPSTDTQYF.

V usage is TRBV20-1 and J usage is TRBJ1-5, with TRBD1 matching 8 bases. V lost 5 bases, J lost 4 bases, and 7 bases stayed unmatched. This CDR3 has 14 amino acids. Germline-derived CDR1 and CDR2 are DFQATT and SNEGSKA (reference sequence). The CDR3: CSAEGTGLNQPQHF. CDR3 DNA: TGCAGTGCTGAAGGGACAGGTTTGAATCAGCCCCAGCATTTT.

This clonotype was counted ten times or more. V gene TRBV3-1 combines with J gene TRBJ1-1; D call uncertain. Germline-derived CDR1 and CDR2 are LGHDT and YNNKEL (reference sequence). V shed 1 base and J shed 8 bases, with 5 bases lying between them. The CDR3 extends over 11 amino acids. The CDR3 sequence: CASSQATEAFF. The CDR3, as DNA: TGTGCCAGCAGCCAAGCGACAGAAGCTTTCTTT.

This clonotype showed up many times. This chain connects TRBV12-3 or TRBV12-4 to TRBJ1-1, with D possibly matching TRBD1 (5 bases). There are 13 residues in the CDR3. V lost 6 bases to trimming and J lost 4 bases, with 12 bases between them. CDR3 region: CASSWAGPTEAFF. The DNA of the CDR3 is TGTGCCAGCAGCTGGGCGGGGCCCACTGAAGCTTTCTTT.

The chain links TRBV10-3 to TRBJ1-2, with 8 bases matching TRBD1. Trimming took 0 bases from V and 1 from J; bases not matched to a gene: 4. There are 16 residues in the CDR3. Germline V lookup: CDR1 ENHRY, CDR2 SYGVKD. The CDR3 loop reads CAISESPTGVNYGYTF. The CDR3 coding sequence is TGTGCCATCAGTGAGTCGCCGACAGGGGTTAACTATGGCTACACCTTC.

This clonotype came up many times. The V gene is TRBV28, the J gene TRBJ2-3; D is unresolved. The CDR3 runs to 14 residues. Per germline, CDR1 MDHEN and CDR2 SYDVKM. V lost 2 bases, J lost 1 base, and 7 bases lay in between. The chain's CDR3 is CASSLPKGTDTQYF. CDR3 DNA: TGTGCCAGCAGTTTACCCAAAGGCACAGATACGCAGTATTTT.

This chain uses TRBV29-1 with TRBJ2-3, with D hard to call. Trimming removed 2 bases at V and 2 bases at J, with 5 bases between. This CDR3 is 12 amino acids long. Germline V lookup: CDR1 SQVTM, CDR2 ANQGSEA. Here the CDR3 DNA reads TGCAGCGTTGAAAAGGTCACAGATACGCAGTATTTT. It encodes CSVEKVTDTQYF.

V usage is TRBV20-1 and J usage is TRBJ2-7; 9 bases are shared with TRBD2. The CDR3 is 13 amino acids. The germline CDR1 and CDR2 sequences are DFQATT and SNEGSKA (reference sequence). V was pared by 7 bases and J by 4 bases, with 8 bases of the junction left unmatched. The DNA for the CDR3 is TGCAGTGGGAAGCGGGGGGCTGTATACGAGCAGTACTTC. Translated, it gives CSGKRGAVYEQYF.

The rearrangement links TRBV10-3 to TRBJ2-2; possibly TRBD1 for D (6 bases). The CDR3 loop spans 16 amino acids. Germline V lookup: CDR1 ENHRY, CDR2 SYGVKD. V was trimmed by 3 bases and J by 0 bases, leaving 11 bases between them. The CDR3 spells CAISERQDANTGELFF. The CDR3 nucleotides are TGTGCCATCAGTGAAAGACAGGACGCGAACACCGGGGAGCTGTTTTTT.